This T cell receptor (beta chain) stems from a study of T cells in Graves' hyperthyroidism and ophthalmopathy. It was RNA transcripts that yielded the amplified TCR beta CDR3 regions. With the HTBI primer set, the TCR CDR3 went through a first round of RT-PCR. TCRdb itself ran the multiplex PCR reads through MiXCR, one entry per CDR3 protein. The sample lists around 610,000 distinct CDR3 sequences, about 15% occurring once. Patients with uncontrolled infections, other autoimmune diseases, pregnancy or lactation were excluded. The TCR sequence derives from a woman between 35 and 50 years old with Graves' ophthalmopathy. The sequencing input was blood.

CDR3: CASMPGYVDTGELFF. CDR3 bases: TGCGCCAGCATGCCGGGATATGTCGACACCGGGGAGCTGTTTTTT. The rearrangement links TRBV5-1 to TRBJ2-2; TRBD2 might be the D (5 bases). The length of the CDR3 is 15 residues. Germline-derived CDR1 and CDR2 are SGHRS and YFSETQ. V was pared by 6 bases and J by 3 bases, with 15 bases between.